Given below is one T cell receptor (beta chain) in context. Its antigen is still unknown. No qualities accompany the bases; no much larger clone lies one base away. Interpreted using the paper, the time point label stands for: baseline before first vaccination. The vaccinee samples were drawn from two UK trials, COV001 and COV002, one of which was a single-blind randomized controlled phase 2/3 trial testing AZD1222 (ChAdOx1 nCoV-19) in healthy adults. Trial participant PBMC samples were collected at day 0 and day 28 after the second dose for TCRbeta chain sequencing. The data belong to a study of T cell responses to AZD1222 COVID-19 vaccine listed by TCRdb under 2021. At the level of the whole study: AZD1222 recipients given second doses at about 4 weeks or at about 12 weeks were pooled, since spike-specific TCR depth and breadth were not found to differ between the two schedules. TCR sequencing covered roughly 230 trial participants: 200 to 220 given two doses of AZD1222 and 26 given two doses of MenACWY control vaccine. Trial participants were enrolled by age into 18-55, 56-69 and 70-plus year subgroups, with roughly 150, 30 and 60 TCR-sequenced participants respectively. What the work shows at the level of the full study, not this receptor alone: Epitopes outside the regions mutated in the B.1.351 and B.1.1.7 variants were reportedly recognized by nearly half of the unique spike-specific TCRs. After two AZD1222 doses, both the breadth and the depth of spike-specific TCRs were significantly higher than at day 0 and than in MenACWY recipients. Vaccine-associated CD4 TCRs spanned the whole spike protein, with dominant responses in regions 160-218 and 743-854. In the small 56-69-year group, the increase in depth fell short of significance, most likely because of low power. Participants were mostly white British and included more females than males, and it was suggested by the authors that clonal diversity may have been underestimated. Because no day 14 peak-response samples were available, repertoires were characterized only after the peak T cell response. Conclusions about previously exposed vaccinees are limited because only six or seven AZD1222 recipients were SARS-CoV-2 seropositive at baseline.

Trimming costs V 1 base and J 0 bases, and their ends lie 4 bases apart. Spanning cysteine to phenylalanine, the CDR3 consists of 14 amino acids. Only the CDR3 region is kept as DNA, spanning 42 bases read in frame from base 1. The germline V gene (reference sequence) gives CDR1 as SEHNR and CDR2 as FQNEAQ. The CDR3 regions of human TCRbeta chains were analyzed by immunosequencing. Per the authors' processing: TCRs in the repertoires were matched against a reference library of SARS-CoV-2-specific TCRs that had been generated with the MIRA antigen-specificity platform. Breadth was defined as the fraction of unique TCRs that were SARS-CoV-2-associated. Depth was defined as the fraction of total T cells that were SARS-CoV-2-associated. Using the MIRA data, each spike-specific TCR was assigned both to the spike region to which the TCR was reactive and to a CD4 or CD8 class. Log10-transformed breadth and depth values were compared by one-way ANOVA with Sidak's multiple comparisons tests. TCRdb retrieved this table from immuneACCESS and kept in-frame rearrangements only. Not all clones are present; in checked studies, unresolved V genes account for under half, and no reason is known for the remainder. V and J calls and clone size are those listed in that table; D and trimming were worked out from the DNA. In this sample the table shows around 100,000 clones, 90% to 95% of which occur a single time. The ten top clones hold about 2.2% of the sample.

The receptor was isolated from an adult in good health. The material was peripheral blood, obtained on day 0 of AZD1222 vaccination. The V gene is TRBV7-9 and the J gene is TRBJ1-5; the D gene is not confidently resolved. This receptor has the CDR3 CASSLGNSNQPQHF. The base sequence is TGTGCCAGCAGCTTAGGGAATAGCAATCAGCCCCAGCATTTT.